The 2 T cell receptor beta chains reported below all come from one sample, sequenced in a study of blood T cell repertoires in COVID-19. The method was immunoSEQ multiplex PCR; TCRdb's version includes in-frame clones alone and lacks a portion of them. The repertoire consists of some 280,000 clones, with roughly 90% occurring once and the leading ten covering around 12%. Sequenced material: peripheral blood. The receptors come from a woman aged 55-69 years with acute or convalescent COVID-19.

The chain combines TRBV27 with TRBJ2-1; TRBD2 aligns across 7 bases. CDR1 is MNHEY and CDR2 is SMNVEV in the germline V gene (reference sequence). Trimming took 5 bases from V and 2 from J; bases not matched to a gene: 6. The CDR3 is 15 amino acids. CDR3 DNA sequence: TGTGCCAGCAGTCATAGCGGGTTTACCTACAATGAGCAGTTCTTC. Protein sequence: CASSHSGFTYNEQFF.

This clone was detected a few times. The V and J genes are TRBV7-2 and TRBJ2-1; 10 bases agree with TRBD2. CDR1 and CDR2 from the germline V gene are SGHTA and FQGNSA. V was clipped by 4 bases and J by 8 bases; unmatched bases: 8. CDR3 length: 15 residues. CDR3 DNA sequence: TGTGCCAGCAGCTCGCCTAGCGGGAGTCTGTATGAGCAGTTCTTC. Translating it yields CASSSPSGSLYEQFF.